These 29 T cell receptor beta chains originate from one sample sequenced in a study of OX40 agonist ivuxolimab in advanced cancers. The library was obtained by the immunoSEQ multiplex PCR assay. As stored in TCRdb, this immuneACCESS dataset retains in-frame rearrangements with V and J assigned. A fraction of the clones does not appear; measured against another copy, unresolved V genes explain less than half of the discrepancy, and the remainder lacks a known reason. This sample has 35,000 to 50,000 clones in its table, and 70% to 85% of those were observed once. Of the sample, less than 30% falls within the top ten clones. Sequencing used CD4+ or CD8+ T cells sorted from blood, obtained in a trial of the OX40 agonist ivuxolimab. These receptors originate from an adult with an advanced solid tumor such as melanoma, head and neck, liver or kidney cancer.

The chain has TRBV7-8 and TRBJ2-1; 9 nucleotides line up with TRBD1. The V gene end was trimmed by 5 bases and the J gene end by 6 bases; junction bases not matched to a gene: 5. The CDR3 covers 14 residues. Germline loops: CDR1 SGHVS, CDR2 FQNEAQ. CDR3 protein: CASSTGTGTNEQFF. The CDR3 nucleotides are TGTGCCAGCAGCACCGGGACAGGGACCAATGAGCAGTTCTTC.

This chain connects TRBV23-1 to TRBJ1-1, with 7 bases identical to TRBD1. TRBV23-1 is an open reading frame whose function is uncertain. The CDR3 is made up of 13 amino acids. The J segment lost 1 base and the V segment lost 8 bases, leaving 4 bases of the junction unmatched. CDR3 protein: CASLTGRNTEAFF. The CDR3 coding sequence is TGCGCCAGCCTGACAGGGCGGAACACTGAAGCTTTCTTT.

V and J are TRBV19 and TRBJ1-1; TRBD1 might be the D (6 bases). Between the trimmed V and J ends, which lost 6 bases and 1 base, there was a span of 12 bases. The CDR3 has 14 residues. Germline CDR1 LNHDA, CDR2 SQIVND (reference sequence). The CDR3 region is CASRSEGQNTEAFF. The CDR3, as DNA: TGTGCCAGTAGGTCAGAGGGACAGAACACTGAAGCTTTCTTT.

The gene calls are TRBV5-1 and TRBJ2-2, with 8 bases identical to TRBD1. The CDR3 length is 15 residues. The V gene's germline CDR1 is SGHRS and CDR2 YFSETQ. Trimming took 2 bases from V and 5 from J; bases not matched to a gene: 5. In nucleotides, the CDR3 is TGCGCCAGCAGCTTACGGACAGGGTGGACCGGGGAGCTGTTTTTT. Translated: CASSLRTGWTGELFF. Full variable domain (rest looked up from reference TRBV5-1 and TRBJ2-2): KAGVTQTPRYLIKTRGQQVTLSCSPISGHRSVSWYQQTPGQGLQFLFEYFSETQRNKGNFPGRFSGRQFSNSRSEMNVSTLELGDSALYLCASSLRTGWTGELFFGEGSRLTVL.

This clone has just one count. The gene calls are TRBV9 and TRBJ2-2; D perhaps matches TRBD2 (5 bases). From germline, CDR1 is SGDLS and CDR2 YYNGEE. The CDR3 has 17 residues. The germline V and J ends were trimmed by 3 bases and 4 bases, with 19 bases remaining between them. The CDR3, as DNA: TGTGCCAGCAGCGGAGTCGGTTGGAGCGGTCCCACCGGGGAGCTGTTTTTT. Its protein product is CASSGVGWSGPTGELFF.

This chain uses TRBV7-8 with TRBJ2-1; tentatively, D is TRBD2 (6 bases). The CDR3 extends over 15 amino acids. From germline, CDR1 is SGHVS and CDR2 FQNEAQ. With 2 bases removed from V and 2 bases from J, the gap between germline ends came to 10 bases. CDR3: CASSLIGEAYNEQFF. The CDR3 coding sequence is TGTGCCAGCAGCTTAATAGGGGAGGCCTACAATGAGCAGTTCTTC.

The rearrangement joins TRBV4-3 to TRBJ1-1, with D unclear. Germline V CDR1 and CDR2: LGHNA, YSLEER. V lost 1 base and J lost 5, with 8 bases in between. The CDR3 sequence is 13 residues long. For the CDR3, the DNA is TGCGCCAGCAGCCAAGTAATGGGGACTGAAGCTTTCTTT. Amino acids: CASSQVMGTEAFF.

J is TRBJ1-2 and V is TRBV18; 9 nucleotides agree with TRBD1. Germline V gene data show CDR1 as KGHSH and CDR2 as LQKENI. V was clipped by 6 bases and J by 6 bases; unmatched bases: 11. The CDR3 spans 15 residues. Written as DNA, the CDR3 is TGTGCCAGCTCCCCTCAAGGGACAGGGATGCATGGCTACACCTTC. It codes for CASSPQGTGMHGYTF.

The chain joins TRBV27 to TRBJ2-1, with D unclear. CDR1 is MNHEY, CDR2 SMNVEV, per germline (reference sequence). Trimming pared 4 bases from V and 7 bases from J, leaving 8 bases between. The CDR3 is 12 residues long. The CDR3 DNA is TGTGCCAGCAGTTCGGACCGTAATGAGCAGTTCTTC. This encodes CASSSDRNEQFF.

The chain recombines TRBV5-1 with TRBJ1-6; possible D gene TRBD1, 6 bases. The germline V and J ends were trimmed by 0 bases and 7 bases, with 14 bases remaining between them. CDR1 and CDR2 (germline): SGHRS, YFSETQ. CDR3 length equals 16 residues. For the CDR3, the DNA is TGCGCCAGCAGCTTGGCCTCGGCAGGGACAAATTCACCCCTCCACTTT. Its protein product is CASSLASAGTNSPLHF.

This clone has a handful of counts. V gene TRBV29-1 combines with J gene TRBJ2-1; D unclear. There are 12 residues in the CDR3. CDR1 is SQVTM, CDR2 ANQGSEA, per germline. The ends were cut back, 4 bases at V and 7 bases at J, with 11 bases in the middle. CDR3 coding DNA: TGCAGCGTTGGCCCTATAGTGAATGAGCAGTTCTTC. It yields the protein CSVGPIVNEQFF.

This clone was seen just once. The DNA for the CDR3 is TGTGCCAGCAGATCCGGGACAGGGAATCAGCCCCAGCATTTT. It encodes CASRSGTGNQPQHF. J is TRBJ1-5 and V is TRBV6-5; TRBD1 matches at 9 bases. CDR1 MNHEY and CDR2 SVGAGI come from the germline V gene. This CDR3 contains 14 residues. V was pared by 6 bases and J by 4 bases, with 4 bases of the junction left unmatched.

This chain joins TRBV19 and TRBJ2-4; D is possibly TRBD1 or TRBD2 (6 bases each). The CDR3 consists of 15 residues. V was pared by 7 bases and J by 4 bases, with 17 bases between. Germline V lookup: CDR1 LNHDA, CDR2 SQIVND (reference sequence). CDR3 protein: CASNSGAVLKNIQYF. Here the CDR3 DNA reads TGTGCCAGTAATTCGGGGGCCGTCCTGAAAAACATTCAGTACTTC.

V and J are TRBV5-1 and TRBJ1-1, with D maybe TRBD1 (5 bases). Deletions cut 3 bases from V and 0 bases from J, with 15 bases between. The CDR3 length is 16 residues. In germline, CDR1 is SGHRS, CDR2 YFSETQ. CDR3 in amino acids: CASSSATATMNTEAFF. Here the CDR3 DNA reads TGCGCCAGCAGCTCCGCGACAGCAACTATGAACACTGAAGCTTTCTTT.

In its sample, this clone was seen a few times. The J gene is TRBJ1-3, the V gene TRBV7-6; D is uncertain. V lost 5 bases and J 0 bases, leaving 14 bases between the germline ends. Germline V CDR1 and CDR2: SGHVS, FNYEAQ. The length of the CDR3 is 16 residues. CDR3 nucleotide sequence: TGTGCCAGCAGCAAAGCCGGGCATCTCTCTGGAAACACCATATATTTT. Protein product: CASSKAGHLSGNTIYF.

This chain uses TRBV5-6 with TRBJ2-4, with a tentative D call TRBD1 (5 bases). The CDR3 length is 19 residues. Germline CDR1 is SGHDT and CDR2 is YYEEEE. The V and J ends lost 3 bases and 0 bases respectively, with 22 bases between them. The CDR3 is CASSSITAGNFLAKNIQYF. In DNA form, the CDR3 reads TGTGCCAGCAGCTCCATTACTGCAGGGAACTTTTTAGCCAAAAACATTCAGTACTTC.

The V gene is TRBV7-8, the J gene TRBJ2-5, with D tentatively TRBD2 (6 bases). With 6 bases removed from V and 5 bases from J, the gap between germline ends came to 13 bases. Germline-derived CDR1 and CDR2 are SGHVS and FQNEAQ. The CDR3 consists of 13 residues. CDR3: CASSPTSSETQYF. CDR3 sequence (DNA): TGTGCCAGCAGTCCGACTAGTTCTGAGACCCAGTACTTC.

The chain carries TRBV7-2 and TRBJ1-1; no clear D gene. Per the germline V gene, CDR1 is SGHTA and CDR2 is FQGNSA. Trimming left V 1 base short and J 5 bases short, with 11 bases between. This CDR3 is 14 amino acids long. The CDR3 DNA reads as TGTGCCAGCAGCTTAGGATGGGGTGAAACTGAAGCTTTCTTT. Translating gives CASSLGWGETEAFF. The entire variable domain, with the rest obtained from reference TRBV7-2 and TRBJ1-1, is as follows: GAGVSQSPSNKVTEKGKDVELRCDPISGHTALYWYRQSLGQGLEFLIYFQGNSAPDKSGLPSDRFSAERTGGSVSTLTIQRTQQEDSAVYLCASSLGWGETEAFFGQGTRLTVV.

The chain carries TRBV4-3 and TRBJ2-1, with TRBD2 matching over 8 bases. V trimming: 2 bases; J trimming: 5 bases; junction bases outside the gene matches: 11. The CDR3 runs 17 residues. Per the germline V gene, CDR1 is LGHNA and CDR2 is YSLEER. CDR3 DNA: TGCGCCAGCAGCCAAAGGTGGGGCGGGGGGAGAGACAATGAGCAGTTCTTC. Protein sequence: CASSQRWGGGRDNEQFF.

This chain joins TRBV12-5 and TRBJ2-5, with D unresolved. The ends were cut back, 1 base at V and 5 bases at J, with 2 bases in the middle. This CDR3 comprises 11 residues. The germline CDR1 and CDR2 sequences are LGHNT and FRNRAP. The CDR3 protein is CASGLEETQYF. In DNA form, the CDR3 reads TGTGCTAGTGGTTTGGAGGAGACCCAGTACTTC.

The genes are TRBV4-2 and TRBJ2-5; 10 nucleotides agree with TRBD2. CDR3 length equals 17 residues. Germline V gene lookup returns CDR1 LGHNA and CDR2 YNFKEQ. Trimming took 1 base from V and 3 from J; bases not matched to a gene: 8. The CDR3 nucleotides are TGTGCCAGCAGCCAAGGGATTAGCGGGGGGCCGGAAGAGACCCAGTACTTC. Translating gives CASSQGISGGPEETQYF.

The CDR3 DNA follows: TGCAGCGTTCTCAGGAACACCGGGGAGCTGTTTTTT. The encoded protein is CSVLRNTGELFF. The chain couples TRBV29-1 to TRBJ2-2, with D uncertain. Germline V lookup: CDR1 SQVTM, CDR2 ANQGSEA. The CDR3 length is 12 residues. The germline V and J ends were trimmed by 5 bases and 1 base, with 5 bases remaining between them.

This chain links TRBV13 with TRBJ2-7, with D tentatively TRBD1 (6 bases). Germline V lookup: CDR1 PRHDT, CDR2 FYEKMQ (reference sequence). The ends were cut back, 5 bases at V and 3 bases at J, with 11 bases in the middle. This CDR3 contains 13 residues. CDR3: CASSTRQVYEQYF. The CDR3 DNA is TGTGCCAGCAGCACCAGACAGGTCTACGAGCAGTACTTC.

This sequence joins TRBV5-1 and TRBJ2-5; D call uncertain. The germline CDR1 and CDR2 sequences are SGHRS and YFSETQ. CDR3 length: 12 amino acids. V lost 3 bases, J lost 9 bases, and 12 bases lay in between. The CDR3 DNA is TGCGCCAGCAGCTCTGACTCGGCGTCCCAGTACTTC. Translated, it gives CASSSDSASQYF. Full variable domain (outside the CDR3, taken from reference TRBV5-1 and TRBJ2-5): KAGVTQTPRYLIKTRGQQVTLSCSPISGHRSVSWYQQTPGQGLQFLFEYFSETQRNKGNFPGRFSGRQFSNSRSEMNVSTLELGDSALYLCASSSDSASQYFGPGTRLLVL.

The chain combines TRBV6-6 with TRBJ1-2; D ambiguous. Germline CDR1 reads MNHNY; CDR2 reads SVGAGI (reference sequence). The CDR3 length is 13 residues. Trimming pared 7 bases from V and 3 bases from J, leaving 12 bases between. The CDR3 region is CASIPGLYYGYTF. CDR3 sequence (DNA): TGTGCCAGCATCCCCGGTTTGTACTATGGCTACACCTTC.

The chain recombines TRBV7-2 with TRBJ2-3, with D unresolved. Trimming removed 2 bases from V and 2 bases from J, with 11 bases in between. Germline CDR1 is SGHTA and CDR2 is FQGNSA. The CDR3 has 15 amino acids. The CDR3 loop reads CASSLLNSATDTQYF. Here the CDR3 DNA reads TGTGCCAGCAGCTTATTGAATTCGGCCACAGATACGCAGTATTTT.

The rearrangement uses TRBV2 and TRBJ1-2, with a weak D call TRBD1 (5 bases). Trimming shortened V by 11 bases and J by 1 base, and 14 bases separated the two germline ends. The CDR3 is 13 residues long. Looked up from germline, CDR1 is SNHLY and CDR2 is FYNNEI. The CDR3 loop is CADKRGFNYGYTF. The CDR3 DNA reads TGTGCCGACAAACGGGGGTTTAACTATGGCTACACCTTC.

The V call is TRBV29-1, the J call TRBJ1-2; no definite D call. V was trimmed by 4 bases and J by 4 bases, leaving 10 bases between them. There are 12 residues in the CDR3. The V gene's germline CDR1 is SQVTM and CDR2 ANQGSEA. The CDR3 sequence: CSVGPEGYGYTF. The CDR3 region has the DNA TGCAGCGTTGGTCCCGAGGGCTATGGCTACACCTTC.

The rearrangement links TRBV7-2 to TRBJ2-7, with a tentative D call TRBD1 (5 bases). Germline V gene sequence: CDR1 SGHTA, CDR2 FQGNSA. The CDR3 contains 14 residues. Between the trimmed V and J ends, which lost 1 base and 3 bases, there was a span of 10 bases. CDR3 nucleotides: TGTGCCAGCAGCTTAGACCCAGGGATCTACGAGCAGTACTTC. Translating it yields CASSLDPGIYEQYF.